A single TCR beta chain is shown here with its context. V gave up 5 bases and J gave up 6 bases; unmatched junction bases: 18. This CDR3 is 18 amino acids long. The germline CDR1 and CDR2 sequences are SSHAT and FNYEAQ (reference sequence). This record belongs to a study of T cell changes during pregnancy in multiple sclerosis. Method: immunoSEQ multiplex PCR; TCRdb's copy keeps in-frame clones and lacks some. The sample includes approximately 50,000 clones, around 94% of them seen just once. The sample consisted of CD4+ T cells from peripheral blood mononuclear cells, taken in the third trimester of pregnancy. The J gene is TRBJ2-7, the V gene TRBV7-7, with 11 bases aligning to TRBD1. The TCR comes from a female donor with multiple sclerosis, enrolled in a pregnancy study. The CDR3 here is CASSPSSGQGESVSEQYF. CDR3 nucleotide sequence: TGTGCCAGCAGCCCGAGCTCGGGACAGGGGGAAAGTGTCTCCGAGCAGTACTTC.